The rows below give T cell receptor beta chains drawn from one sample of a study of OX40 agonist ivuxolimab in advanced cancers. Produced via immunoSEQ multiplex PCR; TCRdb's table is partial and in-frame only. The sample shows over 55,000 clones, around 89% of them seen only once. The starting material was CD4+ or CD8+ T cells sorted from blood, obtained in a trial of the OX40 agonist ivuxolimab. Source of these receptors: an adult with an advanced solid tumor such as melanoma, head and neck, liver or kidney cancer. CDR3s include the opening cysteine and the closing phenylalanine or tryptophan. Fields, in order: V gene, D gene, clone size, J gene, CDR3 DNA, CDR3 protein. The D gene is left open where the match is weak. Where a row states a size, it is once, few, many or the class of an expanded clone; other rows omit it.

V: TRBV5-1
D: -
size: -
J: TRBJ1-2
DNA: TGCGCCAGCAGCCCCTCGGTCGGCTATGGCTACACCTTC
CDR3: CASSPSVGYGYTF

V: TRBV19
D: TRBD1
size: -
J: TRBJ1-2
DNA: TGTGCCAGTAGGACTGACAGGGCGGGTGGCTACACCTTC
CDR3: CASRTDRAGGYTF

V: TRBV5-1
D: -
size: -
J: TRBJ2-7
DNA: TGCGCCAGCAGCCTGGGTTGGGGGTCCGCGGTTGGGTTGGGCGAGCAGTACTTC
CDR3: CASSLGWGSAVGLGEQYF

V: TRBV5-4
D: TRBD1
size: -
J: TRBJ1-2
DNA: TGTGCCAGCAGCCCCCGACAGGGTGAGGGCTATGGCTACACCTTC
CDR3: CASSPRQGEGYGYTF

V: TRBV5-5
D: -
size: -
J: TRBJ1-1
DNA: TGTGCCAGCAGCTTGTACAGGGTGAACACTGAAGCTTTCTTT
CDR3: CASSLYRVNTEAFF

V: TRBV5-8
D: -
size: -
J: TRBJ1-4
DNA: TGTGCCAGCAGCACGGGACTCTCGAATGAAAAACTGTTTTTT
CDR3: CASSTGLSNEKLFF

V: TRBV29-1
D: -
size: -
J: TRBJ2-1
DNA: TGCAGCGTTCGAAAATGGCCAACCATCTACAATGAGCAGTTCTTC
CDR3: CSVRKWPTIYNEQFF

V: TRBV19
D: -
size: -
J: TRBJ2-1
DNA: TGTGCCAGTCGACAGGCGGCCTCCTACAATGAGCAGTTCTTC
CDR3: CASRQAASYNEQFF

V: TRBV10-2
D: -
size: -
J: TRBJ1-2
DNA: TGCGCCAGCAGGGACTATGGCTACACCTTC
CDR3: CASRDYGYTF

V: TRBV5-1
D: TRBD1
size: -
J: TRBJ1-6
DNA: TGCGCCAGCAGCTTGGCCCCGGGACAGGTCTCCTATAATTCACCCCTCCACTTT
CDR3: CASSLAPGQVSYNSPLHF

V: TRBV6-6
D: TRBD1
size: once
J: TRBJ1-2
DNA: TGTGCCAGCAGTCCCCCCGGGGGACAGGCCTACTATGGCTACACCTTC
CDR3: CASSPPGGQAYYGYTF

V: TRBV6-1
D: -
size: -
J: TRBJ2-1
DNA: TGTGCCAGCAGTGAGAGGGCTAGCGAGAGTGAGCAGTTCTTC
CDR3: CASSERASESEQFF

V: TRBV5-1
D: -
size: -
J: TRBJ1-1
DNA: TGCGCCAGCAGCTCCACAGGGTCTACTGAAGCTTTCTTT
CDR3: CASSSTGSTEAFF

V: TRBV6-5
D: -
size: -
J: TRBJ2-3
DNA: TGTGCCAGCACCTATCTCGGTAACACAGATACGCAGTATTTT
CDR3: CASTYLGNTDTQYF

V: TRBV27
D: TRBD2
size: -
J: TRBJ2-2
DNA: TGTGCCAGCAGTTTTGGGGCGGGAGGGCCCGGGGAGCTGTTTTTT
CDR3: CASSFGAGGPGELFF

V: TRBV5-8
D: -
size: -
J: TRBJ1-2
DNA: TGTGCCAGCAACCTAGTCGCGGGGAATGGCTACACCTTC
CDR3: CASNLVAGNGYTF

V: TRBV6-7
D: TRBD1
size: -
J: TRBJ2-7
DNA: TGTGCCAGCAGTGAAAAGGGACAGCTCCCCTACGAGCAGTACTTC
CDR3: CASSEKGQLPYEQYF

V: TRBV11-3
D: -
size: -
J: TRBJ2-3
DNA: TGTGCCAAACTAAAGAGCGAGGGGCCCACAGATACGCAGTATTTT
CDR3: CAKLKSEGPTDTQYF

V: TRBV4-1
D: TRBD1
size: once
J: TRBJ2-1
DNA: TGCGCCAGCAGCCAAGCCGACAGGGTAGCCTACAATGAGCAGTTCTTC
CDR3: CASSQADRVAYNEQFF

V: TRBV6-6
D: -
size: -
J: TRBJ2-4
DNA: TGTGCCAGCCTCGCGGGACAAAAAAACATTCAGTACTTC
CDR3: CASLAGQKNIQYF

V: TRBV7-2
D: -
size: -
J: TRBJ2-7
DNA: TGTGCCAGCAGCTTAGAGCCAGGTCGGCGCTACGAGCAGTACTTC
CDR3: CASSLEPGRRYEQYF

V: TRBV5-1
D: TRBD1
size: few
J: TRBJ1-4
DNA: TGCGCCAGCAGCCTCGGGACAGGGGGCGAAAAACTGTTTTTT
CDR3: CASSLGTGGEKLFF

V: TRBV18
D: -
size: -
J: TRBJ2-6
DNA: TGTGCCAGCTCATCCCCACCTCCGGGGGCCGGGGCCAACGTCCTGACTTTC
CDR3: CASSSPPPGAGANVLTF

V: TRBV27
D: TRBD1
size: -
J: TRBJ2-7
DNA: TGTGCCAGCGGAGCCAGGGACAGTGCCTACGAGCAGTACTTC
CDR3: CASGARDSAYEQYF

V: TRBV2
D: -
size: -
J: TRBJ2-3
DNA: TGTGCCAGCAGTGAAGCTTCCTCAGAACTCGCAGATACGCAGTATTTT
CDR3: CASSEASSELADTQYF

V: TRBV28
D: -
size: -
J: TRBJ2-1
DNA: TGTGCCAGCAGTCCCCCAACCTACAATGAGCAGTTCTTC
CDR3: CASSPPTYNEQFF

V: TRBV4-2
D: -
size: -
J: TRBJ1-2
DNA: TGTGCCAGCAGCCCGGGGCCGGGGACCGCTAACTATGGCTACACCTTC
CDR3: CASSPGPGTANYGYTF

V: TRBV2
D: -
size: few
J: TRBJ1-1
DNA: TGTGCCAGCCGCGTCGACGGGAACACTGAAGCTTTCTTT
CDR3: CASRVDGNTEAFF

V: TRBV6-1
D: TRBD1
size: few
J: TRBJ1-5
DNA: TGTGCCAGCAGTGAAGCGCCACAGGGGGGGCGGCCCCAGCATTTT
CDR3: CASSEAPQGGRPQHF

V: TRBV19
D: TRBD1
size: once
J: TRBJ1-3
DNA: TGTGCCAGTAGTACCGGGACAGCCTTTGGAAACACCATATATTTT
CDR3: CASSTGTAFGNTIYF

V: TRBV2
D: -
size: -
J: TRBJ2-5
DNA: TGTGCCAGCTTCCGGGAAAGGCGCGGGGCCCAAGAGACCCAGTACTTC
CDR3: CASFRERRGAQETQYF

V: TRBV14
D: TRBD2
size: -
J: TRBJ2-1
DNA: TGTGCCAGCAGCCAACCCAGCGGGGGAAATGAGCAGTTCTTC
CDR3: CASSQPSGGNEQFF

V: TRBV19
D: -
size: -
J: TRBJ1-1
DNA: TGTGCCAGTAGTATAGATCGAAGGGGTGAGTACCAAAACACTGAAGCTTTCTTT
CDR3: CASSIDRRGEYQNTEAFF

V: TRBV5-1
D: -
size: -
J: TRBJ1-3
DNA: TGCGCCAGCAGCTTTAAGAACGTTGGGGACACCATATATTTT
CDR3: CASSFKNVGDTIYF

V: TRBV29-1
D: TRBD1
size: -
J: TRBJ2-7
DNA: TGCAGCGTCACCGGACAGGGGGCGGGAGAGCAGTACTTC
CDR3: CSVTGQGAGEQYF

V: TRBV14
D: -
size: -
J: TRBJ2-7
DNA: TGTGCCAGCAGCCAAGATATCCTACGAGGGGAGCAGTACTTC
CDR3: CASSQDILRGEQYF

V: TRBV5-4
D: -
size: -
J: TRBJ1-1
DNA: TGTGCCAGCAGCTTGGGGGTTCACACTGAAGCTTTCTTT
CDR3: CASSLGVHTEAFF

V: TRBV5-1
D: TRBD1
size: -
J: TRBJ2-2
DNA: TGCGCCAGCAGCCTGGAGGTCCAGGGGGCAGGCGGGGAGCTGTTTTTT
CDR3: CASSLEVQGAGGELFF

V: TRBV5-1
D: -
size: -
J: TRBJ2-3
DNA: TGCGCCAGCAGCTTGGGAAGCACAGATACGCAGTATTTT
CDR3: CASSLGSTDTQYF

V: TRBV2
D: -
size: -
J: TRBJ1-5
DNA: TGTGCCAGCAGTGTCGGAGAGGTGGAGCCCCAGCATTTT
CDR3: CASSVGEVEPQHF

V: TRBV4-1
D: -
size: -
J: TRBJ2-7
DNA: TGCGCCAGCAGCCAAGTACATGCCCTCTACGAGCAGTACTTC
CDR3: CASSQVHALYEQYF